This T cell receptor beta chain stems from a study of blood T cell repertoires in COVID-19. Study summary: Whether acute or convalescent, the COVID-19 samples came from the United States, Italy and Spain. PBMCs, B-cell-depleted T cells, or T cells were the source of the cDNA or gDNA that made up the material.

Original processing notes: From reference gene primer amplification, estimates of nucleated cell counts were derived. Some clones are missing from TCRdb's copy, which holds only in-frame ones; the method was immunoSEQ multiplex PCR. From that table come the V and J calls and clone size; the DNA was used to work out D and trimming. The table lists 200,000 to 250,000 clones, roughly 90% of them singletons. Participants spanned ages about 18 to 100 years and resided in about two dozen US areas. This clone was observed a few times. CDR1 is GTSNPN and CDR2 is SVGIG in the germline V gene (reference sequence). Trimming shortened V by 2 bases and J by 0 bases, and 17 bases separated the two germline ends. This CDR3 has 17 amino acids.

The sequence was collected from a middle-aged woman with acute COVID-19. Input material: PBMCs or T cells enriched from blood (not recorded which). The V and J genes are TRBV30 and TRBJ1-5, with a possible D match to TRBD1 (5 bases). CDR3 amino acids: CAWSRTSGKYSNQPQHF. CDR3 nucleotide sequence: TGTGCCTGGAGTCGTACCTCAGGGAAATATAGCAATCAGCCCCAGCATTTT.